This TCR beta chain was sequenced during a study of beta chain features in type 1 diabetes (dated by TCRdb to the late 2010s). Regarding the complete study: No differences in mean age, gender distribution, total cell number or subset yield were found between patients and healthy donors. Regulatory and stem cell-like memory subsets were obtained from only 8 patients and roughly 8 healthy donors, while naive and central memory subsets were obtained from all 28 donors. The study compared TCRB repertoires of sorted circulating CD4+ T cell subsets between recently diagnosed type 1 diabetes patients and matched healthy donors. A total of roughly 110 million sorted cells were examined across all samples, and the number of cells per subset was strongly correlated with RNA yield. Overall study results and their limits: Type 1 diabetes patients showed a moderate but significant shortening of TCRB CDR3 length in all four CD4+ subsets. Because cDNA rather than genomic DNA was sequenced, highly expressing activated cells could have been over-represented, although no difference in activation and CD3 levels was found between groups. Naive, central memory and regulatory TCRB repertoires appeared to be more alike among patients than among healthy donors. PCR may preferentially amplify shorter templates, but because patient and control samples were amplified and corrected together, any resulting skew would affect both groups equally. HLA sub-analyses involved small numbers of individuals, so any influence of HLA type on TCRB rearrangement remained unresolved. Patients with type 1 diabetes made fewer insertions and deleted more nucleotides at VDJ recombination sites, implying thymic rearrangement abnormalities.

The entire amount of isolated RNA was reverse transcribed using the High Capacity cDNA Reverse Transcription Kit, so the sequenced TCRB transcripts were expressed ones. Deep immunoSEQ sequencing was performed on naive, central memory and regulatory T cell samples, with an average of approximately 4 million total reads per sample. Sorted cells were lysed in RLT buffer and RNA was extracted with DNase-treated RNeasy Micro or Mini kits, depending on cell number. To prevent cross-contamination, each cell subset was processed individually, whereas patient and healthy donor samples were processed jointly. The immunoSEQ multiplex PCR was used to amplify TCRB sequences from cDNA, generating 87-bp fragments that spanned the CDR3 region. Sequencing of the amplicons was done on the Illumina HiSeq platform. Per the source publication's procedure: PCR bias was corrected computationally using synthetic template baselines, and reads within Hamming distance 2 were collapsed, with unmergeable singletons discarded. Reads were aligned against IMGT to assign V, D and J genes, CDR3 length and insertions or deletions at six rearrangement sites. Within each subset, clonotype counts were normalized to sorted cell number, and only after that were true diversity and Gini coefficients computed with the tcR R package. The overlap coefficient, calculated on TCRB nucleotide sequences, was used to measure repertoire sharing. As a proxy for the pre-selection repertoire, out-of-frame TCRB sequences from naive cells were analyzed. Drawn from immuneACCESS, this table holds only the in-frame rearrangements with V and J called that TCRdb kept. Clones are partly lost; checked studies trace under half to an unresolved V gene and leave the rest unexplained. For V, J and clone size, that table is used; D and trimming come from the DNA. This sample lists over 120,000 clones; roughly a tenth were detected once. Jointly, the top ten make up under 1.5% of the sample.

The CDR3, cysteine through phenylalanine, is 13 amino acids long. Only CDR3 DNA is held: 39 bases, read in frame from base 1. The germline V gene (reference sequence) yields SGHNT for CDR1 and YYREEE for CDR2. The trim is 0 bases for V and 7 bases for J, with a gap of 10 bases between the germline ends. This clone was seen only a few times. No cognate antigen has been identified for it. Base qualities were left out, and no much larger clone turns up one base away. Each donor gave one peripheral blood draw, about 110 mL on average, collected into heparinised tubes. Using a panel that included CD45RO, CCR7, CD25, CD127, CD95 and CD27, naive, central memory, regulatory and stem cell-like memory CD4+ T cells were sorted on a BD FACSAria II. Purity was above 95% for every sorted population. PBMCs were isolated immediately by Lymphoprep density gradient centrifugation and stained directly without culture. So that batch effects would be minimized, each experiment stained and sorted samples in pairs, pairing one healthy donor with one patient.

The chain is made from TRBV5-4 and TRBJ2-5; no D segment can be confidently identified. This TCR derives from a man between 18 and 29 years old in good health. Material: naive CD4+ T cells from blood. The cell subset or site label corresponds to: true naive CD4+ T cells. CDR3 loop: CASSLDESRTQYF. The sequenced DNA: TGTGCCAGCAGCTTGGACGAGTCTCGGACCCAGTACTTC.